This TCR beta chain originates from a study of radiotherapy plus CTLA-4 blockade in lung cancer. The wider study: Disease control was achieved by 31% of patients, and objective responses by 15% to 20%. Overall study findings and caveats: Radiotherapy with ipilimumab was followed by blood expansion of tumor-derived clones.

With respect to this clone: Antigen unknown.

Per germline, CDR1 SGHNT and CDR2 YENEEA. The CDR3 is 13 amino acids. V lost 4 bases and J lost 7, with 10 bases in between. Sequenced by immunoSEQ multiplex PCR; TCRdb stores in-frame clones only, minus some. The table has about 100,000 clones, under 90% seen once; the top ten hold over 0.75%. This chain uses TRBV11-3 with TRBJ2-2; unclear D gene. The sequences come from peripheral blood, collected from a patient treated with radiotherapy plus ipilimumab. The clonotype was recovered from a human donor with non-small cell lung cancer who had stable disease on radiotherapy plus ipilimumab. CDR3 nucleotide sequence: TGTGCCAGCAGCTCCCGGGTTAGCGGGGAGCTGTTTTTT. Translating gives CASSSRVSGELFF.